This T cell receptor (beta chain) was profiled in a study of Ad26.COV2.S vaccination and SARS-CoV-2 variants. About the research overall: Once or twice, 56 days apart, Ad26.COV2.S was delivered intramuscularly.

Study outcomes and limitations: From the TCR breadth and depth analyses, total T cell responses may have been underestimated. Reportedly, after vaccination the spike-specific CD8+ and CD4+ T cell responses displayed substantial breadth.

Treatment indicated: about 20 received Ad26.COV2.S at low or high dose, single or two shots; 5 received placebo; per-sample allocation not given. Sample collection was performed on day 63 after the first vaccine or placebo injection. CDR3 length equals 17 residues. V shed 1 base, J shed 4 bases, and the junction held 10 bases outside the gene matches. Germline V gene data show CDR1 as SGHTA and CDR2 as FQGTGA. Data came from immunoSEQ multiplex PCR; TCRdb stores just in-frame clones and leaves some out. Of 200,000 to 300,000 clones listed, around 85% are singletons. Concerning this clone: Its antigen is undetermined.

The receptor was isolated from a person aged 18 to 59 who received the Ad26.COV2.S COVID-19 vaccine or a placebo. V usage is TRBV7-3 and J usage is TRBJ2-3; 8 positions agree with TRBD2. Here the sequenced sample was peripheral blood, taken in a trial of Ad26.COV2.S vaccine versus placebo. CDR3 in amino acids: CASSLNPGLAGADTQYF. CDR3 sequence (DNA): TGTGCCAGCAGCTTAAACCCCGGACTAGCCGGCGCAGATACGCAGTATTTT.